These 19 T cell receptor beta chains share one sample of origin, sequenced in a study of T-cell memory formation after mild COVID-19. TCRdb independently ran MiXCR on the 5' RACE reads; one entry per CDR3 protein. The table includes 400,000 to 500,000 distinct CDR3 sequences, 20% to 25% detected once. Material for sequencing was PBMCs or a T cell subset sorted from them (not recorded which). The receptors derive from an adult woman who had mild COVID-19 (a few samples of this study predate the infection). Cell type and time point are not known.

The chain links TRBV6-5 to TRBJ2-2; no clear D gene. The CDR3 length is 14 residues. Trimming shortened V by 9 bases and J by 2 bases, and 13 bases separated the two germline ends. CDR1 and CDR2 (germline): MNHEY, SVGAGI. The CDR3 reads CASSGQINTGELFF. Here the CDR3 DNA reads TGTGCCAGTAGTGGCCAGATTAACACCGGGGAGCTGTTTTTT.

The CDR3 DNA reads as TGTGCCAGCACCTACGGAAACTTGGGGGCCGTGGAGACCCAGTACTTC. It is translated as CASTYGNLGAVETQYF. V is TRBV7-9 and J is TRBJ2-5; TRBD1 might be the D (6 bases). The CDR3 sequence is 16 residues long. The V and J ends lost 7 bases and 5 bases respectively, with 23 bases between them. The germline gives CDR1 SEHNR, CDR2 FQNEAQ (reference sequence).

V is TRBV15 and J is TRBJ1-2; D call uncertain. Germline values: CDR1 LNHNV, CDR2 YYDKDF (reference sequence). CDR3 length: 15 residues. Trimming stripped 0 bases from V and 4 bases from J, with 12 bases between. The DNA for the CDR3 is TGTGCCACCAGCAGAGATAGGAGTACACCCTATGGCTACACCTTC. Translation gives CATSRDRSTPYGYTF.

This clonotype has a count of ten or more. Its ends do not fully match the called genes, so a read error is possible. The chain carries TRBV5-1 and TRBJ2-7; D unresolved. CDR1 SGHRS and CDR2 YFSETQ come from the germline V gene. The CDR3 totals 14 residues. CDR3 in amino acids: CASSLVVSSYEQYF. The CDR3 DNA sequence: TGTGCCAGCAGCTTAGTTGTGAGCTCCTACGAGCAGTACTTC.

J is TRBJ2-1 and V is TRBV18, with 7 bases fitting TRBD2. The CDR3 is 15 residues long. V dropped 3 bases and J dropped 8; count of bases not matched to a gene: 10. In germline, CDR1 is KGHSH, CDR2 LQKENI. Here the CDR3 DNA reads TGTGCCAGCTCACCTCCGCCTAGCGGAACCGATGAGCAGTTCTTC. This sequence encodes CASSPPPSGTDEQFF.

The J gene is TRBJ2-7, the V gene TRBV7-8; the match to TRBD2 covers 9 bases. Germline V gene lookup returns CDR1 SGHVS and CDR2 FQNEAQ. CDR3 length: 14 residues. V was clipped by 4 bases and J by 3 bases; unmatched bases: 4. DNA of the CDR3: TGTGCCAGCAGCTCTGAGCGGGGGGACTACGAGCAGTACTTC. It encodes CASSSERGDYEQYF.

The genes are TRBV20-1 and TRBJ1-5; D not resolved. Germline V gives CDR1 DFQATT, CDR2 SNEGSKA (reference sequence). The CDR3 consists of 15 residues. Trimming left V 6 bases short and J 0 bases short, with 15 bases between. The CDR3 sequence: CSATRDVGSNQPQHF. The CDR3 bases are TGCAGTGCCACCCGTGATGTTGGTAGCAATCAGCCCCAGCATTTT.

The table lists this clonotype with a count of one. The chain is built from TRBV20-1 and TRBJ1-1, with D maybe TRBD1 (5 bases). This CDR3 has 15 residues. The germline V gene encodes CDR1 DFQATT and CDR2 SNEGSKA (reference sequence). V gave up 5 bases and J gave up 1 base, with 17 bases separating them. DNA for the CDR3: TGCAGTGCTTCTGAGACCGGGACTCAGAACACTGAAGCTTTCTTT. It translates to CSASETGTQNTEAFF.

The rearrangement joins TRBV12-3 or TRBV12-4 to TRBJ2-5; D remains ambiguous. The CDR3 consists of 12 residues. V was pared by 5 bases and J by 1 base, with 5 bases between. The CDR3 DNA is TGTGCCAGCAGTAATTCCCAAGAGACCCAGTACTTC. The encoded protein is CASSNSQETQYF.

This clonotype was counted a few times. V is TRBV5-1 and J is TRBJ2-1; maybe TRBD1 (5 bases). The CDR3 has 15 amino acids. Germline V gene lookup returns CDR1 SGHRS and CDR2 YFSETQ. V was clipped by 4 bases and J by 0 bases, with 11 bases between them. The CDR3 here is CASSQGAVSYNEQFF. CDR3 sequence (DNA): TGCGCCAGCAGCCAAGGGGCCGTCTCCTACAATGAGCAGTTCTTC.

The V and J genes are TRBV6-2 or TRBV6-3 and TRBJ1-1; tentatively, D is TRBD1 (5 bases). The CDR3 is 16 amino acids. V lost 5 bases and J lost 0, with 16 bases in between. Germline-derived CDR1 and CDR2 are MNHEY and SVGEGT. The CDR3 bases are TGTGCCAGCAGTCACAACCCGGGACTATTGAACACTGAAGCTTTCTTT. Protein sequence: CASSHNPGLLNTEAFF.

The CDR3 loop reads CSALPGTSRGDTQYF. For the CDR3, the DNA is TGCAGCGCTCTCCCCGGAACTAGCAGGGGAGATACGCAGTATTTT. The V and J genes are TRBV29-1 and TRBJ2-3, with D perhaps assigned TRBD1 or TRBD2 (6 bases each). Germline-derived CDR1 and CDR2 are SQVTM and ANQGSEA. The CDR3 sequence is 15 residues long. Trimming shortened V by 7 bases and J by 5 bases, and 22 bases separated the two germline ends.

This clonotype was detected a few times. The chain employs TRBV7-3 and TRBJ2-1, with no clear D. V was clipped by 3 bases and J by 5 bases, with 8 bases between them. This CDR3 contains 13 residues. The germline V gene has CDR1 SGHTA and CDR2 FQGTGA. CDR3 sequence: CASSFGPNNEQFF. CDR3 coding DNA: TGTGCCAGCAGCTTCGGGCCCAACAATGAGCAGTTCTTC. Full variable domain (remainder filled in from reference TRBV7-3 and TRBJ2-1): GAGVSQTPSNKVTEKGKYVELRCDPISGHTALYWYRQSLGQGPEFLIYFQGTGAADDSGLPNDRFFAVRPEGSVSTLKIQRTERGDSAVYLCASSFGPNNEQFFGPGTRLTVL.

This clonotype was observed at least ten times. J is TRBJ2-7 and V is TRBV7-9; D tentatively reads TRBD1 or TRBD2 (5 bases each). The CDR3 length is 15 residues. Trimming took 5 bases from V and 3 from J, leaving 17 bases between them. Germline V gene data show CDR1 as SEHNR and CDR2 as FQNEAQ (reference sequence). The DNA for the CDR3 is TGTGCCAGCAGCCACGGGACGGAGGACATCTACGAGCAGTACTTC. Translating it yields CASSHGTEDIYEQYF.

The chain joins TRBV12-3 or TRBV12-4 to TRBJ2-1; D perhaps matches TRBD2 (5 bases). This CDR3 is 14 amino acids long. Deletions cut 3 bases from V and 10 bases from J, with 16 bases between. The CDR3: CASSFLARGDEQFF. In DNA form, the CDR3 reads TGTGCCAGCAGTTTTCTAGCTCGGGGAGACGAGCAGTTCTTC.

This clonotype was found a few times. The CDR3 DNA reads TGTGCCAGCAGTTTAGTGGCCGACAATGAGCAGTTCTTC. Its protein product is CASSLVADNEQFF. The genes are TRBV12-3 or TRBV12-4 and TRBJ2-1, with D hard to call. This CDR3 is built from 13 residues. V dropped 1 base and J dropped 5 bases, with 6 bases sitting between them.

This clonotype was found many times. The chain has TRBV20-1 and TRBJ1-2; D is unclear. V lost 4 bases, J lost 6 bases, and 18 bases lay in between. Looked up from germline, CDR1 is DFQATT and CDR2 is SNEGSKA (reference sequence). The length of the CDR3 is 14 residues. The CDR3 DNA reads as TGCAGTGCTACGCGGGCAGGTCCGAGAGATGGCTACACCTTC. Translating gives CSATRAGPRDGYTF.

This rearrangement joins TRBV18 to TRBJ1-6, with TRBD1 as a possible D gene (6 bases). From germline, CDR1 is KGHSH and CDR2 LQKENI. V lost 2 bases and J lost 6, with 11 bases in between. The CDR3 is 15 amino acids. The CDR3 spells CASSPRQDPNSPLHF. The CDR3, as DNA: TGTGCCAGCTCACCAAGACAGGACCCTAATTCACCCCTCCACTTT.

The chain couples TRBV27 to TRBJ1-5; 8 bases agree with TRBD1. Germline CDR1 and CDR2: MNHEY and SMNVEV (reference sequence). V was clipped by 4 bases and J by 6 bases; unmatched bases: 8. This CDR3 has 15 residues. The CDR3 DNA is TGTGCCAGCAGTTCAGGGGGCCCACAGGGTCAGCCCCAGCATTTT. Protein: CASSSGGPQGQPQHF.